These 21 T cell receptor beta chains share one sample of origin, sequenced in a study of cytomegalovirus exposure and HLA in healthy donors. The table came from immunoSEQ multiplex PCR; TCRdb's copy has only in-frame clones and leaves some out. The sample holds approximately 300,000 clones; 86% are singletons and the top ten take under 0.85%. The source material was PBMCs. These receptors all come from a woman younger than 35 in good health and CMV-seronegative.

The chain couples TRBV27 to TRBJ1-1, with 7 bases matching TRBD1. Germline assignment: CDR1 MNHEY and CDR2 SMNVEV (reference sequence). This CDR3 is built from 15 residues. Trimming took 3 bases from V and 1 from J; bases not matched to a gene: 5. The CDR3 sequence is CASSFLGQKNTEAFF. The CDR3 coding sequence is TGTGCCAGCAGTTTCTTGGGACAGAAGAACACTGAAGCTTTCTTT.

The V gene is TRBV7-3, the J gene TRBJ2-5, with D possibly matching TRBD1 (6 bases). Trimming stripped 5 bases from V and 2 bases from J, with 9 bases between. The CDR3 loop spans 13 amino acids. Germline V gene data show CDR1 as SGHTA and CDR2 as FQGTGA. CDR3 nucleotide sequence: TGTGCCAGCAGCCTCGACAGGCAAGAGACCCAGTACTTC. As protein: CASSLDRQETQYF.

The chain has TRBV5-6 and TRBJ2-7, with a tentative D call TRBD2 (6 bases). The V gene lost 5 bases and the J gene lost 7 bases, with 22 bases spanning the gap. The V gene's germline CDR1 is SGHDT and CDR2 YYEEEE. There are 15 residues in the CDR3. The CDR3 DNA reads as TGTGCCAGCAGTCCCCCGGCGGGACCTTTGGGGGAGCAGTACTTC. This sequence encodes CASSPPAGPLGEQYF.

This clone has only a few counts. The chain carries TRBV7-9 and TRBJ1-3; TRBD1 is a possible D gene (5 bases). The germline V and J ends were trimmed by 8 bases and 0 bases, with 8 bases remaining between them. Germline-derived CDR1 and CDR2 are SEHNR and FQNEAQ (reference sequence). The CDR3 loop spans 13 amino acids. Written as DNA, the CDR3 is TGTGCCAGCCAGGGAACCTCTGGAAACACCATATATTTT. Translated, it gives CASQGTSGNTIYF.

The CDR3 sequence is CAISLGQLRGYTF. As DNA, the CDR3 is TGTGCCATCAGCCTGGGACAGCTCCGAGGCTACACCTTC. The V and J genes are TRBV10-3 and TRBJ1-2; 7 bases match TRBD1. V gave up 6 bases and J gave up 8 bases; unmatched junction bases: 9. CDR1 is ENHRY and CDR2 is SYGVKD in the germline V gene. The CDR3 runs 13 residues.

The rearrangement uses TRBV7-9 and TRBJ2-5; TRBD2 matches at 7 bases. The CDR3 is made up of 14 amino acids. The germline CDR1 and CDR2 sequences are SEHNR and FQNEAQ (reference sequence). V gave up 4 bases and J gave up 2 bases; unmatched junction bases: 4. The CDR3 loop is CASSSRTSQETQYF. CDR3 nucleotide sequence: TGTGCCAGCAGCTCCCGGACTAGTCAAGAGACCCAGTACTTC.

The CDR3 reads CASSTTGSGEQFF. The CDR3 DNA reads as TGTGCCAGCAGCACCACAGGGTCGGGAGAGCAGTTCTTC. V and J are TRBV4-2 and TRBJ2-1; D might be TRBD1 (6 bases). The V gene lost 5 bases and the J gene lost 10 bases, with 15 bases spanning the gap. Germline V gene lookup returns CDR1 LGHNA and CDR2 YNFKEQ. The CDR3 is made up of 13 amino acids.

This sequence joins TRBV19 and TRBJ1-5; possible D gene TRBD1, 5 bases. This CDR3 contains 12 residues. Trimming took 9 bases from V and 7 from J, leaving 13 bases between them. Germline V gene data show CDR1 as LNHDA and CDR2 as SQIVND (reference sequence). The CDR3 DNA reads as TGTGCCAGCGACAGCGGGAGACAGCCCCAGCATTTT. This encodes CASDSGRQPQHF.

This chain joins TRBV27 and TRBJ1-4; TRBD1 aligns across 10 bases. Germline assignment: CDR1 MNHEY and CDR2 SMNVEV (reference sequence). V dropped 4 bases and J dropped 7; count of bases not matched to a gene: 3. The CDR3 has 14 amino acids. The CDR3 protein is CASSSRQGAEKLFF. The DNA of the CDR3 is TGTGCCAGCAGTTCAAGACAGGGGGCTGAAAAACTGTTTTTT.

The chain joins TRBV2 to TRBJ1-2; D is undetermined. The V gene's germline CDR1 is SNHLY and CDR2 FYNNEI. Between the trimmed V and J ends, which lost 4 bases and 2 bases, there was a span of 11 bases. The CDR3 has 14 residues. The CDR3 sequence: CASSGVEKNYGYTF. Written as DNA, the CDR3 is TGTGCCAGCAGTGGAGTCGAAAAGAACTATGGCTACACCTTC.

This chain links TRBV4-1 with TRBJ1-2; 8 positions match TRBD1. The CDR3 extends over 15 amino acids. Germline V CDR1 and CDR2: MGHRA, YSYEKL. The trim removed 2 bases at V and 5 bases at J, leaving 7 bases unmatched. CDR3 nucleotides: TGCGCCAGCAGCCAACCAACGACAGGGGAATATGGCTACACCTTC. It yields the protein CASSQPTTGEYGYTF.

The chain links TRBV11-2 to TRBJ2-1; possibly TRBD2 for D (6 bases). The V and J ends lost 2 bases and 4 bases respectively, with 12 bases between them. The CDR3 length is 15 residues. CDR1 and CDR2 from the germline V gene are SGHAT and FQNNGV. CDR3 bases: TGTGCCAGCAGCTTATTACCGGGACTTTACAATGAGCAGTTCTTC. Translated, it gives CASSLLPGLYNEQFF.

CDR3: CASKREAETEAFF. CDR3 nucleotides: TGTGCCAGCAAGAGGGAAGCTGAAACTGAAGCTTTCTTT. The gene calls are TRBV2 and TRBJ1-1; D not certain. The CDR3 runs 13 residues. Germline CDR1 reads SNHLY; CDR2 reads FYNNEI. Trimming took 7 bases from V and 5 from J, leaving 14 bases between them.

This chain links TRBV29-1 with TRBJ2-5; maybe TRBD2 (5 bases). Germline V gene data show CDR1 as SQVTM and CDR2 as ANQGSEA. With 3 bases removed from V and 4 bases from J, the gap between germline ends came to 15 bases. The CDR3 totals 14 residues. The CDR3 DNA reads TGCAGCGTTGAGTCCCGGGGTCGGGTAGAGACCCAGTACTTC. Its translation: CSVESRGRVETQYF.

The rearrangement uses TRBV29-1 and TRBJ1-4; D is undetermined. This CDR3 is built from 13 residues. V was cut by 4 bases and J by 0 bases, with 6 bases left in between. Looked up from germline, CDR1 is SQVTM and CDR2 is ANQGSEA. The DNA for the CDR3 is TGCAGCGTTGTTTCTGCAACTAATGAAAAACTGTTTTTT. As protein: CSVVSATNEKLFF.

The gene calls are TRBV7-9 and TRBJ1-1, with D maybe TRBD1 (5 bases). From germline, CDR1 is SEHNR and CDR2 FQNEAQ (reference sequence). V lost 6 bases to trimming and J lost 6 bases, with 14 bases between them. The CDR3 has 13 residues. CDR3 in DNA: TGTGCCAGCAGGGGAGAGGGGAGGGCTGAAGCTTTCTTT. This codes for CASRGEGRAEAFF.

This clone was counted once. This sequence joins TRBV2 and TRBJ2-1; D might be TRBD2 (6 bases). V lost 6 bases to trimming and J lost 7 bases, with 16 bases between them. CDR1 and CDR2 (germline): SNHLY, FYNNEI. CDR3 size: 14 residues. The CDR3 here is CASSPGALFNEQFF. The CDR3 DNA reads TGTGCCAGCAGCCCGGGAGCTTTGTTTAATGAGCAGTTCTTC.

This chain joins TRBV18 and TRBJ2-5; 8 bases fit TRBD1. CDR1 KGHSH and CDR2 LQKENI come from the germline V gene. The CDR3 has 14 residues. The ends lost 6 bases at V and 5 bases at J; junction bases unmatched: 8. CDR3 sequence: CASSPSGGLETQYF. For the CDR3, the DNA is TGTGCCAGCTCGCCGTCAGGGGGCCTCGAGACCCAGTACTTC.

Written as DNA, the CDR3 is TGTGCCAGCAGTGAGCCTAGCGGGAGGGGGTACAATGAGCAGTTCTTC. This encodes CASSEPSGRGYNEQFF. This sequence joins TRBV2 and TRBJ2-1, with TRBD2 matching 12 bases. CDR3 size: 16 residues. The V gene's germline CDR1 is SNHLY and CDR2 FYNNEI. The J segment lost 4 bases and the V segment lost 3 bases, leaving 4 bases of the junction unmatched.

This chain links TRBV4-3 with TRBJ2-6; 7 bases fit TRBD1. The CDR3 consists of 18 residues. Germline V gives CDR1 LGHNA, CDR2 YSLEER. Unmatched junction bases numbered 6, after V lost 1 base and J lost 0 bases. CDR3 sequence reads: CASSQGGGPFSGANVLTF. The CDR3 DNA is TGCGCCAGCAGCCAAGGAGGGGGCCCATTCTCTGGGGCCAACGTCCTGACTTTC.

The chain uses TRBV27 and TRBJ2-2; 7 bases line up with TRBD1. V lost 5 bases, J lost 2 bases, and 5 bases stayed unmatched. In germline, CDR1 is MNHEY, CDR2 SMNVEV (reference sequence). The CDR3 is 15 amino acids. The CDR3 here is CASSSGQDNTGELFF. The CDR3 DNA follows: TGTGCCAGCAGTAGCGGACAGGACAACACCGGGGAGCTGTTTTTT.